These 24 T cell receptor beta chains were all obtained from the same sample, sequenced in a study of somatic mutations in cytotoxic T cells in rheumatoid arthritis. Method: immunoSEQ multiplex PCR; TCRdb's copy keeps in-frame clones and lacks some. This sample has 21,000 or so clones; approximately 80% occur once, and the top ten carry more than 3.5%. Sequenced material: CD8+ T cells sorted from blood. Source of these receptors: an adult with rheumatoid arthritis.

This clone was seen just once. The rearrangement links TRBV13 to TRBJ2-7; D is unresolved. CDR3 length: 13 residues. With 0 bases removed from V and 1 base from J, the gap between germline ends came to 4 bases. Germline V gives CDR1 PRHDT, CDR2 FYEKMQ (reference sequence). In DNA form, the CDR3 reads TGTGCCAGCAGCTTAGGTCGTTCCTACGAGCAGTACTTC. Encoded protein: CASSLGRSYEQYF.

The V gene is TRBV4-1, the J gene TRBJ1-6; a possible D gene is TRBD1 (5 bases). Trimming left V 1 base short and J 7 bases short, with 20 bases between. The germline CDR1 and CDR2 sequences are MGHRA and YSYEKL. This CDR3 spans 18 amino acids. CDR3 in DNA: TGCGCCAGCAGCCAAGTGAATTTTCTGGGACCCCCCAATTCACCCCTCCACTTT. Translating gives CASSQVNFLGPPNSPLHF.

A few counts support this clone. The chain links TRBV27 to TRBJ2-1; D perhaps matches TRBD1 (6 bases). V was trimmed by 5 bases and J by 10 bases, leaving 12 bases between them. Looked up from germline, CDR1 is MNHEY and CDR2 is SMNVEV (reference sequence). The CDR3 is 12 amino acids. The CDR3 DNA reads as TGTGCCAGCAGTACCCGGGACATGGAGCAGTTCTTC. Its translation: CASSTRDMEQFF.

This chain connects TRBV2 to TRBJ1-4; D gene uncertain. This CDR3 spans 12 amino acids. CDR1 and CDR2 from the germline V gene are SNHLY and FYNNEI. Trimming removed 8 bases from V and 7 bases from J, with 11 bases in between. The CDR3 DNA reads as TGTGCCAGCCTTCTGGGCGGTGAAAAACTGTTTTTT. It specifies CASLLGGEKLFF.

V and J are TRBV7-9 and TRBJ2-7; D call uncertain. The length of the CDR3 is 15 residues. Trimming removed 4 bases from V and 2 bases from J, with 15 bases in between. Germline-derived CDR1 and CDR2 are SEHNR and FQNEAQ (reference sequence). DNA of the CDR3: TGTGCCAGCAGCTCAATGGACCAGGACCCCTACGAGCAGTACTTC. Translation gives CASSSMDQDPYEQYF.

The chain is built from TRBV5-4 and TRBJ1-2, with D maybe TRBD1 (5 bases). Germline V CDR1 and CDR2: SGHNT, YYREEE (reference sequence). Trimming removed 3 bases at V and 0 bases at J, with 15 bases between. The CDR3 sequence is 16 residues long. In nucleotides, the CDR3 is TGTGCCAGCAGCTGGGACGGCGAAGAGGCTAACTATGGCTACACCTTC. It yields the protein CASSWDGEEANYGYTF.

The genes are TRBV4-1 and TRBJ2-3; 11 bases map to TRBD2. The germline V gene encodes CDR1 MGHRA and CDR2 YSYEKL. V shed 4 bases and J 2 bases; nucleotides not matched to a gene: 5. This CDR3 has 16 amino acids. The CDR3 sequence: CASSPRTSGYTDTQYF. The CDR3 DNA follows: TGCGCCAGCAGCCCGAGGACTAGCGGGTACACAGATACGCAGTATTTT.

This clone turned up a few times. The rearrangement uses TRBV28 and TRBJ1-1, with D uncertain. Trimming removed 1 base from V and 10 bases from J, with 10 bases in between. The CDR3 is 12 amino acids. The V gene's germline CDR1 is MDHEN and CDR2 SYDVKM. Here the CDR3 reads CASSLYGQRAFF. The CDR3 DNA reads TGTGCCAGCAGTTTATACGGTCAGAGAGCTTTCTTT.

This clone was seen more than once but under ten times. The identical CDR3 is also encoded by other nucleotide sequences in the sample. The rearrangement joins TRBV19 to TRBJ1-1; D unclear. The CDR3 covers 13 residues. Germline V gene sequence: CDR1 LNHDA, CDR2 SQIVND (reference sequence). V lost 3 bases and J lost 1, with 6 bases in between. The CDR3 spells CASSIEANTEAFF. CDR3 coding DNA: TGTGCCAGTAGTATTGAGGCGAACACTGAAGCTTTCTTT.

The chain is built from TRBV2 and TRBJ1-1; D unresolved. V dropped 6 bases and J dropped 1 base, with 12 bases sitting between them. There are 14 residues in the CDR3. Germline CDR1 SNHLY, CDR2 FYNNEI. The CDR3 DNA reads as TGTGCCAGCAGGGCTATCCGGGAGAACACTGAAGCTTTCTTT. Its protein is CASRAIRENTEAFF.

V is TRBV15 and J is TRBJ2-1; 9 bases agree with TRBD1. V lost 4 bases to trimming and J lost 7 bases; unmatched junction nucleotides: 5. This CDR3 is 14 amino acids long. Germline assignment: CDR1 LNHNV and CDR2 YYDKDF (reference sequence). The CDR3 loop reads CATSKGQGGNEQFF. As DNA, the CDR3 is TGTGCCACCAGCAAGGGACAGGGAGGGAATGAGCAGTTCTTC.

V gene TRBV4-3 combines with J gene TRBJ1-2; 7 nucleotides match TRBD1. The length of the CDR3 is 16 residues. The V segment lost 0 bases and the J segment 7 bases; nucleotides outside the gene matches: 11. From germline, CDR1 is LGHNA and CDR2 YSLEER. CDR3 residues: CASSQDPGQAFVGYTF. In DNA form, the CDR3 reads TGCGCCAGCAGCCAAGATCCAGGACAGGCCTTTGTTGGCTACACCTTC.

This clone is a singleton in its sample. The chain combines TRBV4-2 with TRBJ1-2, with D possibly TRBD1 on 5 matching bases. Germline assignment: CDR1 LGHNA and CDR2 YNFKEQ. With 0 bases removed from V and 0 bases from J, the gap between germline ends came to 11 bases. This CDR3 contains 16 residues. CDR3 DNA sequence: TGTGCCAGCAGCCAAGATAAGCGGGGGGCTAACTATGGCTACACCTTC. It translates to CASSQDKRGANYGYTF.

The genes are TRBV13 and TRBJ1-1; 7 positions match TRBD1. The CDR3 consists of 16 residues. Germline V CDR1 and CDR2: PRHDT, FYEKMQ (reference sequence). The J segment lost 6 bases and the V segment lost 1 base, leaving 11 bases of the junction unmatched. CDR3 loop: CASSLVGGQLWAEAFF. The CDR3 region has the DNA TGTGCCAGCAGCTTAGTGGGGGGACAGCTCTGGGCTGAAGCTTTCTTT.

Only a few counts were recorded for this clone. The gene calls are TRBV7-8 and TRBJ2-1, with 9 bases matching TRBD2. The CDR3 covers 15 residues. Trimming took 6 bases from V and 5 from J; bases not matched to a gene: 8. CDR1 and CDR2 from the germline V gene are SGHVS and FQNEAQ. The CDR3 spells CASRGRAGGHNEQFF. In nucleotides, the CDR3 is TGTGCCAGCAGAGGTCGAGCGGGGGGTCACAATGAGCAGTTCTTC.

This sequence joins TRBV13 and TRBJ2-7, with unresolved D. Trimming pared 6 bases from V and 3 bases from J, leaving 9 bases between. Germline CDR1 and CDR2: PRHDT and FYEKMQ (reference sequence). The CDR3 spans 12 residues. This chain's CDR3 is CASSPRYYEQYF. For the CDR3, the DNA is TGTGCCAGCAGTCCAAGATACTACGAGCAGTACTTC.

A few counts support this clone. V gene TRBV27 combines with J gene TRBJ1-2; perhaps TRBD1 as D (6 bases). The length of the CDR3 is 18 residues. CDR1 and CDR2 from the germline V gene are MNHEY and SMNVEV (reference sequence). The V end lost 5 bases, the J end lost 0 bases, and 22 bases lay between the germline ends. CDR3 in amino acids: CASSPSFGGASSNYGYTF. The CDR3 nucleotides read TGTGCCAGCAGTCCCTCGTTCGGGGGCGCATCTTCTAACTATGGCTACACCTTC.

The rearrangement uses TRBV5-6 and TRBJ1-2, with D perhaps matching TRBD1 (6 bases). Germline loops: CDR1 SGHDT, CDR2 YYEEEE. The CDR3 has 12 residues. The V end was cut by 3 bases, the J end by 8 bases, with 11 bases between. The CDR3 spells CASSSGQLGYTF. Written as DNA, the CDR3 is TGTGCCAGCAGCTCTGGACAGTTGGGCTACACCTTC.

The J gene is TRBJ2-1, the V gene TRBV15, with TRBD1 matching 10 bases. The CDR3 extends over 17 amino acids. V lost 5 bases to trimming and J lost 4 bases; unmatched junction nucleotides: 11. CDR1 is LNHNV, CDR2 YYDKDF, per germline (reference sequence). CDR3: CATSGRRQGARYNEQFF. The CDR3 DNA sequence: TGTGCCACCAGCGGTCGTCGACAGGGGGCTAGGTACAATGAGCAGTTCTTC.

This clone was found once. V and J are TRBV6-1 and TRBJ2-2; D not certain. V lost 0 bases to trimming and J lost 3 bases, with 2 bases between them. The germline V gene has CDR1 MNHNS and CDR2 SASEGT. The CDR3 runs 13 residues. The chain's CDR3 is CASSEADTGELFF. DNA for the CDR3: TGTGCCAGCAGTGAAGCGGACACCGGGGAGCTGTTTTTT.

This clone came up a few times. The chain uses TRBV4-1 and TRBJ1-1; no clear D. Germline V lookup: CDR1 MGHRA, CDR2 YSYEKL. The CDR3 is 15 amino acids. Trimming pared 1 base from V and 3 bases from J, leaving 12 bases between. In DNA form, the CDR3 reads TGCGCCAGCAGCCAAGTCTGGGGAACCCACACTGAAGCTTTCTTT. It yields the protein CASSQVWGTHTEAFF.

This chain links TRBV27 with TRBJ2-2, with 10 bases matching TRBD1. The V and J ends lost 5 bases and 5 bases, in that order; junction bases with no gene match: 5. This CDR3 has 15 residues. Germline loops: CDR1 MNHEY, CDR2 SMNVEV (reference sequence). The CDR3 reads CASSPGQGWTGELFF. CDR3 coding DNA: TGTGCCAGCAGTCCGGGACAGGGGTGGACCGGGGAGCTGTTTTTT.

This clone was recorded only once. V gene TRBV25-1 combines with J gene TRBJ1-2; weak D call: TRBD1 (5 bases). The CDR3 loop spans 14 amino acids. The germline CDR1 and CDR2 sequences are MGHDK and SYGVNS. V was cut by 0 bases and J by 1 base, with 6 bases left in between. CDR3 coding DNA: TGTGCCAGCAGTGAATACAGGGTTAACTATGGCTACACCTTC. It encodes CASSEYRVNYGYTF.

CDR3 in amino acids: CASSPRGLGETQYF. DNA of the CDR3: TGTGCCAGCAGCCCGAGAGGGCTGGGAGAGACCCAGTACTTC. The chain couples TRBV7-3 to TRBJ2-5; D may be TRBD2 (5 bases). The germline V and J ends were trimmed by 5 bases and 4 bases, with 14 bases remaining between them. This CDR3 has 14 amino acids. Per germline, CDR1 SGHTA and CDR2 FQGTGA.